Listed below are T cell receptor beta chains from one sample, sequenced in a study of beta chain features in type 1 diabetes. Libraries were prepared by immunoSEQ multiplex PCR; TCRdb keeps only in-frame clonotypes and omits some of them. The sample lists some 350,000 clones; 13% were seen once. Sequenced input: naive CD4+ T cells from blood. Receptors were obtained from a woman aged 18-35 years with type 1 diabetes. Both conserved end residues are trimmed from each CDR3.

>TRBV5-1|TRBJ2-7
ASSFGVGLSYEQY
>TRBV7-2|TRBJ2-3
ASSPLAGSSTDTQY
>TRBV7-6|TRBJ2-3
ASSSSTLADTQY
>TRBV5-1|TRBJ1-2
ASSLEGTGPYGYT
>TRBV18|TRBJ2-7
ASSPAPTYEQY
>TRBV5-4|TRBJ1-4
ASSEGQRTEKLF
>TRBV29-1|TRBJ2-7
SVRGTSVSYEQY
>TRBV29-1|TRBJ2-7
SVPLTTGLSDEQY
>TRBV18|TRBJ2-1
ASSPQGQAARGDEQF
>TRBV9|TRBJ2-1
ASSVTGVAYNEQF
>TRBV5-1|TRBJ2-1
ASSLGAMDRGKGEQF
>TRBV14|TRBJ2-1
ASSQEIAGNEQF
>TRBV5-1|TRBJ2-5
ASSLAGQGGGETQY
>TRBV7-2|TRBJ2-5
ASSRPASSETQY
>TRBV27|TRBJ1-5
ASSLAGQLAQPQH
>TRBV19|TRBJ1-1
ASSMNPDTEAF
>TRBV11-2|TRBJ2-5
ASSLDVARETQY
>TRBV20-1|TRBJ1-1
SASRVEAF
>TRBV5-1|TRBJ2-1
ASKVLAADNEQF
>TRBV19|TRBJ2-5
ASSIDQETQY
>TRBV7-2|TRBJ1-5
ASSLAYGRGLINSNQPQH
>TRBV5-4|TRBJ2-2
ASSFLTGELF
>TRBV5-1|TRBJ2-3
ASSFKGGSPDTQY
>TRBV4-1|TRBJ1-4
ASSQDIGEGNEKLF
>TRBV11-2|TRBJ1-2
ASRIPGQGLNYGYT
>TRBV7-2|TRBJ1-2
ASSSGGGYGYT
>TRBV2|TRBJ2-1
ASSRQVNEQF